This T cell receptor beta chain was sequenced in a study of cytomegalovirus exposure and HLA in healthy donors. For the study at large: The use of the same platform for the 130 or so validation repertoires and the 666 first-cohort repertoires was reported by a later analysis.

Profiling relied on immunoSEQ multiplex PCR, and the TCRdb table lists in-frame clones only, not all of them. The data contain hundreds of thousands of clones, roughly 91% of them singletons. Comments on this clone: What it recognizes is unknown.

Findings of the study overall: The classifier reportedly diagnosed cytomegalovirus status with high specificity and sensitivity. Subsequent analysis of the 120 or so validation repertoires found a tendency for first-cohort TCR clusters to co-occur.

V lost 2 bases and J 0 bases, leaving 12 bases between the germline ends. The CDR3 covers 15 residues. The germline CDR1 and CDR2 sequences are SGHRS and YFSETQ. The specimen was PBMCs. The sequence was collected from a woman between 18 and 30 years old in good health and CMV-seropositive. This chain links TRBV5-1 with TRBJ2-7, with TRBD2 as a possible D gene (5 bases). CDR3 sequence (DNA): TGCGCCAGCAGCTTCGAGCCTACTAGCTCCTACGAGCAGTACTTC. Translation gives CASSFEPTSSYEQYF.